The source of this T cell receptor beta chain is a study of CD8 T cells in ankylosing spondylitis. The table lists this clonotype with a few counts. Trimming shortened V by 0 bases and J by 8 bases, and 19 bases separated the two germline ends. The germline V gene has CDR1 MNHEY and CDR2 SVGAGI. The CDR3 totals 17 residues. Library preparation for TCR beta used quantitative 5'-RACE with molecular barcodes. A single record per CDR3 protein comes from TCRdb applying MiXCR to the 5' RACE reads. The sample gives nearly 350,000 distinct CDR3 sequences, roughly 14% of which show up once; 0.9% to 1.2% is in the top ten.

Input material: blood, either unsorted or a sorted T cell fraction (not recorded which). This TCR was sampled from a male donor with ankylosing spondylitis or in good health (not recorded which). The chain employs TRBV6-5 and TRBJ1-4; D perhaps matches TRBD1 (6 bases). The CDR3 loop is CASSYSVRDGRGEKLFF. The CDR3 DNA sequence: TGTGCCAGCAGTTACTCAGTCCGGGACGGGAGGGGGGAAAAACTGTTTTTT.